The 10 T cell receptor beta chains in this list originate from one sample, sequenced in a study of blood T cells in healthy people across ages. Then a second PCR, running about 7 to 11 cycles, was carried out with a sample-barcoded 5' primer and a J-beta primer mix. TCRdb redid the calling of the 5' RACE reads with MiXCR, one entry per CDR3 protein. The repertoire includes 450,000 to 650,000 distinct CDR3 sequences, 24% of them detected once, and roughly 10% sits in the top ten. This sample also belongs to another study, concerning T cells of mothers and their children.

Sequenced sample: blood. Receptors originate from a boy younger than 18 in good health.

The CDR3 DNA is TGCGCCAGCAGCCAAGAGACCCATGTGGATACGCAGTATTTT. Amino acid sequence: CASSQETHVDTQYF. The chain combines TRBV4-3 with TRBJ2-3; D gene unclear. Per the germline V gene, CDR1 is LGHNA and CDR2 is YSLEER. This CDR3 is 14 amino acids long. Trimming removed 0 bases at V and 6 bases at J, with 10 bases between.

This clonotype has just a few counts. The V gene is TRBV19, the J gene TRBJ2-5; 7 bases are shared with TRBD1. The DNA end lines up better with TRBJ2-7; the J call may be wrong. The CDR3 runs 13 residues. Germline CDR1 LNHDA, CDR2 SQIVND (reference sequence). The CDR3 DNA follows: TGTGCCAGTAGTCCTGGGACAGTCGCCGAGCAGTACTTC. Residues: CASSPGTVAEQYF.

The sample holds a few counts of this clonotype. J is TRBJ2-1 and V is TRBV3-1; tentatively, D is TRBD1 or TRBD2 (5 bases each). V was pared by 0 bases and J by 0 bases, with 12 bases between. Per germline, CDR1 LGHDT and CDR2 YNNKEL (reference sequence). The CDR3 sequence is 17 residues long. As DNA, the CDR3 is TGTGCCAGCAGCCAAGAGGGACCAGTGGTCTCCTACAATGAGCAGTTCTTC. It encodes CASSQEGPVVSYNEQFF.

The chain recombines TRBV18 with TRBJ2-1; D not certain. Germline V lookup: CDR1 KGHSH, CDR2 LQKENI. The CDR3 extends over 14 amino acids. Trimming left V 3 bases short and J 2 bases short, with 8 bases between. CDR3 DNA: TGTGCCAGCTCACCCGTATACCCCTACAATGAGCAGTTCTTC. This encodes CASSPVYPYNEQFF.

This clonotype showed up just a few times. The rearrangement links TRBV7-9 to TRBJ1-4; no clear D gene. CDR1 and CDR2 (germline): SEHNR, FQNEAQ (reference sequence). The V and J ends lost 4 bases and 8 bases respectively, with 23 bases between them. CDR3 length equals 17 residues. The CDR3 spells CASSSKTVTVLREKLFF. CDR3 nucleotides: TGTGCCAGCAGCTCGAAAACTGTCACCGTACTAAGGGAAAAACTGTTTTTT.

V is TRBV7-2 and J is TRBJ2-5, with D perhaps assigned TRBD1 or TRBD2 (7 bases each). Germline CDR1 is SGHTA and CDR2 is FQGNSA. Deletions cut 1 base from V and 1 base from J, with 16 bases between. This CDR3 has 17 amino acids. This CDR3 is CASSLGGGGTVQETQYF. The DNA for the CDR3 is TGTGCCAGCAGCTTAGGGGGAGGGGGGACAGTCCAAGAGACCCAGTACTTC.

CDR3 sequence reads: CASSLTSGGQGETQYF. For the CDR3, the DNA is TGTGCCAGCAGCTTAACATCGGGGGGGCAGGGAGAGACCCAGTACTTC. This chain connects TRBV7-8 to TRBJ2-5, with 8 positions matching TRBD2. Germline V gene data show CDR1 as SGHVS and CDR2 as FQNEAQ. J gave up 4 bases and V 2 bases, and 9 bases lay outside the gene matches. The CDR3 runs 16 residues.

This clonotype appeared a few times. The genes are TRBV6-5 and TRBJ2-5, with 15 bases identical to TRBD2. In germline, CDR1 is MNHEY, CDR2 SVGAGI. The V segment lost 5 bases and the J segment 5 bases; nucleotides outside the gene matches: 6. This CDR3 has 16 residues. The CDR3 spells CASSTWTSGRVETQYF. DNA of the CDR3: TGTGCCAGCAGTACGTGGACTAGCGGGAGGGTGGAGACCCAGTACTTC.

This clonotype was counted between two and nine times. The chain carries TRBV7-2 and TRBJ2-7; unclear D gene. Trimming cost V 1 base and J 3 bases, with 7 bases left between them. Germline loops: CDR1 SGHTA, CDR2 FQGNSA. CDR3 length: 13 residues. CDR3 region: CASSLGLVYEQYF. The CDR3 region has the DNA TGTGCCAGCAGCTTAGGACTCGTCTACGAGCAGTACTTC.

This clonotype has a handful of counts. One end of the junction fails to match germline, which may point to a read error. The gene calls are TRBV28 and TRBJ2-2; 8 positions match TRBD2. The CDR3 has 16 residues. The germline V gene has CDR1 MDHEN and CDR2 SYDVKM. The CDR3, as DNA: TGTGCTAGCAGTTTAGGCCTAGCGGGGAACACCGGGGAGCTGTTTTTT. Protein: CASSLGLAGNTGELFF. Combining the CDR3 with reference TRBV28 and TRBJ2-2 gives the whole variable domain DVKVTQSSRYLVKRTGEKVFLECVQDMDHENMFWYRQDPGLGLRLIYFSYDVKMKEKGDIPEGYSVSREKKERFSLILESASTNQTSMYLCASSLGLAGNTGELFFGEGSRLTVL.